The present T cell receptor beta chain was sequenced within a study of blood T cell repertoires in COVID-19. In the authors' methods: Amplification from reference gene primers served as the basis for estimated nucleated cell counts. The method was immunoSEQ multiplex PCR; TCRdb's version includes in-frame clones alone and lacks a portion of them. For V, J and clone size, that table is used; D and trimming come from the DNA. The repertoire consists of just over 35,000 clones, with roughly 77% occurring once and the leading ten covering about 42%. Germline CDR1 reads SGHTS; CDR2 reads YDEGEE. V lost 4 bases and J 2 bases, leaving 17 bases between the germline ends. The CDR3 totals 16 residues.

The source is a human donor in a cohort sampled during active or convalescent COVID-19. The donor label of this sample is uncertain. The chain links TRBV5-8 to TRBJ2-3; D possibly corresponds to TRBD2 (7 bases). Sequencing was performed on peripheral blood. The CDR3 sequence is CASSQGRGLFTDTQYF. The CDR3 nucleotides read TGTGCCAGCAGCCAGGGGAGGGGACTATTCACAGATACGCAGTATTTT. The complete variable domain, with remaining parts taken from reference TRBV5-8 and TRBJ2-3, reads EAGVTQSPTHLIKTRGQQATLRCSPISGHTSVYWYQQALGLGLQFLLWYDEGEERNRGNFPPRFSGRQFPNYSSELNVNALELEDSALYLCASSQGRGLFTDTQYFGPGTRLTVL.